The 2 T cell receptor beta chains in this list originate from one sample, sequenced in a study of graft-versus-host responses after intestinal transplantation. No cognate antigen is known for these TCRs. Produced via immunoSEQ multiplex PCR; TCRdb's table is partial and in-frame only. The sample contains roughly 80,000 clones, 87% of which appear only once. Here the sequenced sample was unstimulated CD8+ T cells sorted from spleen or lymph node cells, taken before transplant. The origin of the receptors is a human donor who was the organ donor for an intestinal transplant.

V gene TRBV13 combines with J gene TRBJ2-7; D is unclear. CDR1 is PRHDT, CDR2 FYEKMQ, per germline (reference sequence). This CDR3 has 12 residues. Trimming took 1 base from V and 6 from J, leaving 7 bases between them. CDR3 in amino acids: CASSLVGGEQYF. DNA for the CDR3: TGTGCCAGCAGCTTAGTTGGCGGCGAGCAGTACTTC.

The chain combines TRBV4-2 with TRBJ1-5; a possible D gene is TRBD1 (5 bases). CDR1 is LGHNA and CDR2 is YNFKEQ in the germline V gene. The CDR3 consists of 16 residues. Trimming cost V 0 bases and J 3 bases, with 12 bases left between them. This chain's CDR3 is CASSQDGWGLNQPQHF. Here the CDR3 DNA reads TGTGCCAGCAGCCAAGATGGGTGGGGCCTCAATCAGCCCCAGCATTTT.